This T cell receptor (beta chain) was recorded in a study of blood T cell repertoires in COVID-19. Overall study: PBMCs, B-cell-depleted T cells, or T cells provided the cDNA or gDNA that made up the material.

With 5 bases removed from V and 4 bases from J, the gap between germline ends came to 12 bases. CDR1 SGHTA and CDR2 FQGTGA come from the germline V gene. CDR3 length equals 13 residues. This clone showed up just once. In the authors' workflow: Cell counts per sample came from amplifying reference gene primers. Only in-frame clones appear in the TCRdb table, and some are missing; sequencing was by immunoSEQ multiplex PCR. That table gives V, J and clone size, and the DNA gave D and trimming. The repertoire has 150,000 to 200,000 clones, about 91% of them found once; the top ten carry under 0.85%. Symptom resolution, clearance, or two negative PCRs marked donors in Cohort 3 as recovered.

The receptor comes from a woman under 30 who had recovered from COVID-19. The V and J genes are TRBV7-3 and TRBJ2-7, with TRBD1 as a possible D gene (8 bases). The sample comprised PBMCs or T cells enriched from blood (not recorded which). CDR3 DNA: TGTGCCAGCAGCCTACAGGGGGGGTACGAGCAGTACTTC. Translated, it gives CASSLQGGYEQYF.